These T cell receptor beta chains were read from a single sample in a study of cytomegalovirus exposure and HLA in healthy donors. Sequenced by immunoSEQ multiplex PCR; TCRdb stores in-frame clones only, minus some. The sample lists tens of thousands of clones; about 81% were seen once. The sequenced material came from PBMCs. The source of these receptors is a man in his fifties or sixties in good health and CMV-seropositive. Both conserved end residues are part of each CDR3. D genes are given only for firm matches. Clone size appears in some rows only: once, few, many, or a class for an expanded clone.

d_call,v_call,clone_size,j_call,cdr3_nt,cdr3_aa
NA,TRBV4-3,few,TRBJ2-1,TGCGCCAGCAGCCAAGCTATGATGGTTATCATCTACAATGAGCAGTTCTTC,CASSQAMMVIIYNEQFF
NA,TRBV2,NA,TRBJ1-1,TGTGCCAGCAGTCCCGGGATTAACACTGAAGCTTTCTTT,CASSPGINTEAFF
NA,TRBV7-2,once,TRBJ2-5,TGTGCCAGCAGCTCACCCGGGGGGCCACCCGCGACCCAGTACTTC,CASSSPGGPPATQYF
NA,TRBV7-9,NA,TRBJ1-1,TGTGCCAGCAGCTTAAGGACAACTGAAGCTTTCTTT,CASSLRTTEAFF
NA,TRBV10-3,NA,TRBJ2-7,TGTGCCATCAGTGACAGGGGTCAAGACTCCGAGCAGTACTTC,CAISDRGQDSEQYF
TRBD1,TRBV7-9,NA,TRBJ1-1,TGTGCCAGCAAGGCCACAGGGGCTAACACTGAAGCTTTCTTT,CASKATGANTEAFF
NA,TRBV9,NA,TRBJ2-3,TGTGCCAGCAGCCCCGACTCCTACACAGATACGCAGTATTTT,CASSPDSYTDTQYF
NA,TRBV25-1,NA,TRBJ2-7,TGTGCCAGCAGGAGGCCGGGGGACGAGCAGTACTTC,CASRRPGDEQYF
TRBD1,TRBV7-8,NA,TRBJ1-2,TGTGCCAGCAGCCTACTTCGACAGGGCCCAAGAAACTATGGCTACACCTTC,CASSLLRQGPRNYGYTF
NA,TRBV11-2,NA,TRBJ1-4,TGTGCCAGCAGGACTCGCCGGTGGGAAAAACTGTTTTTT,CASRTRRWEKLFF
NA,TRBV13,NA,TRBJ1-3,TGTGCCAGCAGCTTAGGGGGCGGAGGTTCTGGAAACACCATATATTTT,CASSLGGGGSGNTIYF
NA,TRBV9,NA,TRBJ1-4,TGTGCCAGCAGCGTACGTCCAGGTGGCCCTATGGAAAAACTGTTTTTT,CASSVRPGGPMEKLFF
NA,TRBV2,few,TRBJ2-7,TGTGCCAGCACCTGGGACGCTCAAGGGGGCGAGCAGTACTTC,CASTWDAQGGEQYF
TRBD1,TRBV7-2,NA,TRBJ2-4,TGTGCCAGCAGCTTAGGACAGGGACGGGCCAAAAACATTCAGTACTTC,CASSLGQGRAKNIQYF
NA,TRBV6-7,NA,TRBJ2-2,TGTGCCAGCAGTTACTCCACCCCGGGGGACCCGAACACCGGGGAGCTGTTTTTT,CASSYSTPGDPNTGELFF
TRBD1,TRBV10-3,few,TRBJ1-1,TGTGCCATCAGCACAGGGGGGTGGAACACTGAAGCTTTCTTT,CAISTGGWNTEAFF
NA,TRBV7-2,NA,TRBJ1-5,TGTGCCAGCAGCTTATCGAGCAGGGGAAATCAGCCCCAGCATTTT,CASSLSSRGNQPQHF
TRBD2,TRBV28,NA,TRBJ2-3,TGTGCCAGCAGTTCAGCGGGAGTGGAGAGCACAGATACGCAGTATTTT,CASSSAGVESTDTQYF
TRBD2,TRBV28,NA,TRBJ2-5,TGTGCCAGCCGATTAGCGGGAGGTCCGGAGACCCAGTACTTC,CASRLAGGPETQYF
NA,TRBV18,NA,TRBJ2-1,TGTGCCAGCTTATTAGGAGCCCCCTCCTACAATGAGCAGTTCTTC,CASLLGAPSYNEQFF
NA,TRBV5-1,few,TRBJ2-5,TGCGCCAGCAGCTTGGGTGGGGGCCGAGAGACCCAGTACTTC,CASSLGGGRETQYF
NA,TRBV12-5,NA,TRBJ2-1,TGTGCTAGTGGTTTGGTTGATGGGCTTGAGCAGTTCTTC,CASGLVDGLEQFF
NA,TRBV28,NA,TRBJ1-5,TGTGCCAGCCAAAGGACGGGGAAGAAGGGCAATCAGCCCCAGCATTTT,CASQRTGKKGNQPQHF
TRBD2,TRBV7-9,NA,TRBJ2-1,TGTGCCAGCAGCGTAGCGGGGGGGCACGCTGAGCAGTTCTTC,CASSVAGGHAEQFF
NA,TRBV6-1,NA,TRBJ2-7,TGTGCCAGCAGTAACAACAGGGTACCCTACGAGCAGTACTTC,CASSNNRVPYEQYF
NA,TRBV6-5,NA,TRBJ1-5,TGTGCCAGCAGTGAGGAAAATAGCAATCAGCCCCAGCATTTT,CASSEENSNQPQHF
TRBD2,TRBV7-8,once,TRBJ2-7,TGTGCCAGCAGCCTCGGGATAGCGGGAGTCGAGCAGTACTTC,CASSLGIAGVEQYF
TRBD1,TRBV5-6,NA,TRBJ1-3,TGTGCCAGCAGGATGACAGGGGGCGGAAACACCATATATTTT,CASRMTGGGNTIYF
TRBD1,TRBV10-3,NA,TRBJ1-1,TGTGCCATCAGTGAGAAAGGGGGCTACACTGAAGCTTTCTTT,CAISEKGGYTEAFF
TRBD2,TRBV7-8,NA,TRBJ2-6,TGTGCCAGCAGCTTACTAGCGGGAGGATCCGGGGCCAACGTCCTGACTTTC,CASSLLAGGSGANVLTF
TRBD1,TRBV5-5,few,TRBJ2-5,TGTGCCAGCAGCTACCGGGACAGGGGGCGGTTTGGTGAGACCCAGTACTTC,CASSYRDRGRFGETQYF
TRBD1,TRBV11-2,NA,TRBJ1-2,TGTGCCAGCAGCCGGACCTCGGACAGGGGAGGAGGCTACACCTTC,CASSRTSDRGGGYTF
TRBD1,TRBV19,NA,TRBJ1-5,TGTGCATCAGGGGGGTCTCAGCCCCAGCATTTT,CASGGSQPQHF
TRBD1,TRBV28,few,TRBJ2-3,TGTGCCAGCAGTTTATGGGGCCGGGACAGACGCACAGATACGCAGTATTTT,CASSLWGRDRRTDTQYF
TRBD2,TRBV5-6,NA,TRBJ2-7,TGTGCCAGCAGCTGGGCTGGACTAGCGGGAGGCGAGCAGTACTTC,CASSWAGLAGGEQYF
NA,TRBV10-3,few,TRBJ2-1,TGTGCCATCAGGCAGGGATCCCACAATGAGCAGTTCTTC,CAIRQGSHNEQFF
NA,TRBV5-4,NA,TRBJ2-5,TGTGCCAGCAGCCAGGGAGGATCGCGCAGGGCGACAGAGACCCAGTACTTC,CASSQGGSRRATETQYF
NA,TRBV27,few,TRBJ1-5,TGTGCCAGCAGTTTATCCGCGGGAAATCAGCCCCAGCATTTT,CASSLSAGNQPQHF
TRBD1,TRBV28,NA,TRBJ2-1,TGTGCCAGCAGTTTGGCAGGGGGCGGGTTAGACAATGAGCAGTTCTTC,CASSLAGGGLDNEQFF
TRBD2,TRBV6-6,NA,TRBJ2-1,TGTGCCAGCAGTGCGGGGGGGGAGCAGTTCTTC,CASSAGGEQFF
TRBD2,TRBV7-2,NA,TRBJ2-3,TGTGCCAGCAGCTTTAGCGCGGGGGGGCGATGGGGCACAGATACGCAGTATTTT,CASSFSAGGRWGTDTQYF
NA,TRBV21-1,NA,TRBJ2-1,TGTGCCAGCAGCACTTTGTTCGGGACTAGTAAATACAATGAGCAGTTCTTC,CASSTLFGTSKYNEQFF
TRBD1,TRBV7-3,NA,TRBJ2-1,TGTGCCAGCAGCTTCGTCCCGGGACAGGTGCTCTCCTACAATGAGCAGTTCTTC,CASSFVPGQVLSYNEQFF
NA,TRBV6-1,NA,TRBJ1-6,TGTGCCAGCAGTGCCAGGGAAACTGGTAATTCACCCCTCCACTTT,CASSARETGNSPLHF